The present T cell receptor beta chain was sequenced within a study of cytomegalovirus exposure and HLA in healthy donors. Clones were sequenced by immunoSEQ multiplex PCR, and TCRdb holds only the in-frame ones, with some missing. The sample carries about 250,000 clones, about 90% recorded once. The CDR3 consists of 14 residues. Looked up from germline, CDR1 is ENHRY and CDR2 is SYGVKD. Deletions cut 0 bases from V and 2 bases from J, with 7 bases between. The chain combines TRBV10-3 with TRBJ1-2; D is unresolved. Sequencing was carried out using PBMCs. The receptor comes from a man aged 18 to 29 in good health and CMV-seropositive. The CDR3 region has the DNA TGTGCCATCAGTGAGTCCAGTAGAAACTATGGCTACACCTTC. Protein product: CAISESSRNYGYTF.